What follows is one TCR beta chain and its context. This sample stems from a study of human T cells and chemical hapten exposure. Stated time point: patch test 1, 2 weeks after DPC sensitization. Treatment defined: therapeutic diphenylcyclopropenone sensitization with weekly scalp DPC. Germline V gene sequence: CDR1 LGHDT, CDR2 YNNKEL (reference sequence). The CDR3 covers 15 residues. With 3 bases removed from V and 7 bases from J, the gap between germline ends came to 19 bases. TCRdb independently ran MiXCR on the RACE reads; one entry per CDR3 protein. Of some 340,000 distinct CDR3 sequences in the sample, around 7% were seen once.

The chain uses TRBV3-1 and TRBJ2-7, with D possibly being TRBD2 (6 bases). The TCR originated in a woman under 30 with alopecia areata. Some clones in this sample may be carry-over from other donors' samples. The specimen was whole blood, collected in connection with sensitization to the hapten diphenylcyclopropenone (DPC). Here the CDR3 reads CASSHAGEGRWEQYF. In nucleotides, the CDR3 is TGTGCCAGCAGCCACGCTGGCGAGGGGAGGTGGGAGCAGTACTTC.